Reported below is one T cell receptor beta chain. The clone's antigen remains unknown. No qualities accompany the bases; no much larger clone lies one base away. TCRbeta CDR3 regions were amplified from genomic DNA by means of the immunoSEQ Assay, a bias-controlled multiplex PCR. The authors' analysis ran thus. Within the assay, amplification of reference gene primers was used to estimate how many nucleated cells each sample contained. Sequence reads were collapsed and filtered to measure the absolute abundance of every unique TCRbeta CDR3 rearrangement. For each sample, productive Simpson clonality was calculated by taking the square root of Simpson's diversity index across productive rearrangements. TCRdb took this table from immuneACCESS and kept in-frame rearrangements with V and J called. Such tables lack part of the clones; where checked against another copy, unresolved V genes explain under half of the gap, and the rest is unexplained. That table furnishes V, J and clone size, whereas the DNA furnished D and trimming. This sample gives some 30,000 clones in total; about four fifths of them show up just once. The ten most abundant clones make up 8.5% to 10% of the sample.

The source of the sample is a study of blood T cell repertoires in COVID-19 (dated by TCRdb to the early 2020s). Describing the broader study: Samples covering the acute and convalescent phases of COVID-19 were provided by collaborators in the United States, Italy and Spain. The prospective study material was composed of cDNA or gDNA derived from T cells, B-cell-depleted T cells, or PBMCs. Deeply sampled blood TCRbeta repertoires from subjects exposed to, actively infected with, or recovered from COVID-19 were included in the dataset. The repertoires were released in a freely available public database intended as a resource for research on the immune response to SARS-CoV-2. The samples were drawn from the first 160 participants of the ongoing ImmuneRACE study and from about 1,200 subjects provided by 6 global collaborators. A de-identified subject ID, COVID-19 status, age in years and sex were almost always included in the sample metadata. Where available, HLA class I and class II types were obtained from metadata supplied by the sample provider rather than from assay-based typing.

Each collaborating institution followed its own protocols to collect whole blood in K2EDTA tubes. For TCRbeta analysis, collaborator samples were shipped as frozen whole blood, as isolated PBMCs, or as DNA extracted from either sample type. On the study overall, not on this receptor specifically: The amount of clinical and demographic metadata varied by source and participant and was provided uncurated.

V is pruned by 5 bases and J by 8 bases, leaving 8 bases of the junction without a gene match. The CDR3 runs 13 amino acids, cysteine and phenylalanine included. Kept here is only the CDR3 DNA, which spans 39 bases and is read in frame from base 1. This chain joins TRBV12-3 or TRBV12-4 to TRBJ1-2, and 7 junction bases match TRBD1. This TCR derives from a man aged 80 or over with active COVID-19. Sample: peripheral blood. In nucleotide form, the sequence is TGTGCCAGCAGTCCCCGCAGGGACAGAGGCTACACCTTC. Its translation reads: CASSPRRDRGYTF.